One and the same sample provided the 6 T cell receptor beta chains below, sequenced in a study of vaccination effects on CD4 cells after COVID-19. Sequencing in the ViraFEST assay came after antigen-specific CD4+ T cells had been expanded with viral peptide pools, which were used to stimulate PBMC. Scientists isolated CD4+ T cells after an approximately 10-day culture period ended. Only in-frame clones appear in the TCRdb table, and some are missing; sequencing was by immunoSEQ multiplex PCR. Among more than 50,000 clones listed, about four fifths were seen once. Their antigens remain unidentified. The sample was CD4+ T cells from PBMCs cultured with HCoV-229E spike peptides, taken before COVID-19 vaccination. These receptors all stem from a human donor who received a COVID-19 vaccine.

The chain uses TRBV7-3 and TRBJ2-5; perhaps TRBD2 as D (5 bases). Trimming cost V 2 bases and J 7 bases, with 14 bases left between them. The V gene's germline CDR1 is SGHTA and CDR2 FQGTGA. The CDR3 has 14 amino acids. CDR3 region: CASSLGGSKGTQYF. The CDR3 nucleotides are TGTGCCAGCAGCTTAGGAGGCTCTAAGGGGACCCAGTACTTC. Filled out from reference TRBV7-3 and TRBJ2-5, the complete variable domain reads GAGVSQTPSNKVTEKGKYVELRCDPISGHTALYWYRQSLGQGPEFLIYFQGTGAADDSGLPNDRFFAVRPEGSVSTLKIQRTERGDSAVYLCASSLGGSKGTQYFGPGTRLLVL.

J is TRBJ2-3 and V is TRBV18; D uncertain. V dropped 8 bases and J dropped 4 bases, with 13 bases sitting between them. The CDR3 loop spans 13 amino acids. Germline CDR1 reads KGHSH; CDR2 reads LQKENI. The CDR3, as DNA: TGTGCCAGCGGTAGTACCCTGGCAGATACGCAGTATTTT. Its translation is CASGSTLADTQYF.

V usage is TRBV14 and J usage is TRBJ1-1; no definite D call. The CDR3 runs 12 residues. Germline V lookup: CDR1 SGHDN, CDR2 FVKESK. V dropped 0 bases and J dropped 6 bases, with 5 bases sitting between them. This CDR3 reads CASSQDSSEAFF. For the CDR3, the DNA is TGTGCCAGCAGCCAAGATAGCTCTGAAGCTTTCTTT.

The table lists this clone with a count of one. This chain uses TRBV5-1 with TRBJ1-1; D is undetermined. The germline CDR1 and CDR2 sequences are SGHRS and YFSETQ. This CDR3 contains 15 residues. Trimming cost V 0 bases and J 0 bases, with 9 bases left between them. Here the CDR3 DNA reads TGCGCCAGCAGCTTGGACAGCTACATGAACACTGAAGCTTTCTTT. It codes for CASSLDSYMNTEAFF.

CDR3 region: CASSQHRQGFYEQYV. CDR3 DNA sequence: TGTGCCAGCAGTCAACACCGACAGGGCTTTTACGAGCAGTACGTC. V usage is TRBV6-6 and J usage is TRBJ2-7, with 7 bases matching TRBD1. V trimming: 5 bases; J trimming: 4 bases; junction bases outside the gene matches: 11. Germline V gene lookup returns CDR1 MNHNY and CDR2 SVGAGI (reference sequence). The CDR3 extends over 15 amino acids.

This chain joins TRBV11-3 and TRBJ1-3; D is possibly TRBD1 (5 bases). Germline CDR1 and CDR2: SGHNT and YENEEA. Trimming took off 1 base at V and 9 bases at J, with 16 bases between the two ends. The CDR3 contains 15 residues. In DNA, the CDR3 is TGTGCCAGCAGCTTAGTGAGGGGTCCCGGCGGCACCATATATTTT. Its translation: CASSLVRGPGGTIYF.